The clone carrying this T cell receptor (beta chain) showed up just a few times. At one boundary the junction diverges from the germline segment, which might be a read error. The data are from a study of beta chain features in type 1 diabetes. TCRB transcripts that were expressed got sequenced, as all of the isolated RNA had been reverse transcribed. Sequenced by immunoSEQ multiplex PCR; TCRdb stores in-frame clones only, minus some. The sample carries hundreds of thousands of clones, 9.5% to 12% recorded once. This sequence was found in a woman aged 25 to 39 in good health. Sequenced input: naive CD4+ T cells from blood.

Written as DNA, the CDR3 is TGTGCCAGCACCTTACAGGGGTGGGTAGAGACCCAGTACTTC. Translation gives CASTLQGWVETQYF. The chain couples TRBV7-2 to TRBJ2-5; 7 bases are a match to TRBD1. This CDR3 region has 14 residues. Germline CDR1 SGHTA, CDR2 FQGNSA.